Listed here are 3 T cell receptor beta chains from one sample, sequenced in a study of T cells in Graves' hyperthyroidism and ophthalmopathy. TCR beta CDR3 region amplification was performed from RNA transcripts. TCR CDR3 underwent first-round RT-PCR with the HTBI primer set. TCRdb reprocessed the multiplex PCR reads via MiXCR and lists one record per CDR3 protein. The sample gives approximately 400,000 distinct CDR3 sequences, 15% to 17% of which show up once; around 7% is in the top ten. The specimen sequenced was blood. These receptors all stem from a woman between 18 and 29 years old with Graves' hyperthyroidism.

The sample holds many counts of this clonotype. V is TRBV5-1 and J is TRBJ2-1; 13 nucleotides line up with TRBD2. This CDR3 region has 17 residues. The germline gives CDR1 SGHRS, CDR2 YFSETQ. J was trimmed by 4 bases and V by 4 bases; bases with no gene match: 8. CDR3 in amino acids: CASSGGTSGDRYNEQFF. In nucleotides, the CDR3 is TGCGCCAGCAGCGGGGGGACTAGCGGGGACCGTTACAATGAGCAGTTCTTC. The full variable domain, its missing parts supplied by reference TRBV5-1 and TRBJ2-1, is KAGVTQTPRYLIKTRGQQVTLSCSPISGHRSVSWYQQTPGQGLQFLFEYFSETQRNKGNFPGRFSGRQFSNSRSEMNVSTLELGDSALYLCASSGGTSGDRYNEQFFGPGTRLTVL.

This clonotype was detected a few times. A much larger clone differs from this one at a single base, so this may be a read error. V usage is TRBV5-4 and J usage is TRBJ2-7, with D possibly called TRBD1 or TRBD2 (6 bases each). Per germline, CDR1 SGHNT and CDR2 YYREEE (reference sequence). The V gene lost 2 bases and the J gene lost 3 bases, with 12 bases spanning the gap. This CDR3 comprises 14 residues. The CDR3 DNA reads as TGTGCCAGCAGCTTTAGAGGAGGGGGCTACGAGCAGTACTTC. Its translation is CASSFRGGGYEQYF.

There are many counts of this clonotype. This chain connects TRBV7-9 to TRBJ2-7; D unresolved. The CDR3 is 11 residues long. V was cut by 4 bases and J by 7 bases, with 8 bases left in between. The V gene's germline CDR1 is SEHNR and CDR2 FQNEAQ (reference sequence). CDR3 bases: TGTGCCAGCAGCTACCTGGGGGAGCAGTACTTC. This sequence encodes CASSYLGEQYF.